The present T cell receptor beta chain was sequenced within a study of blood T cell repertoires in COVID-19. Clones were sequenced by immunoSEQ multiplex PCR, and TCRdb holds only the in-frame ones, with some missing. The sample has some 390,000 clones, approximately 90% seen once; the top ten hold approximately 1.5%. Germline V gives CDR1 SGHTA, CDR2 FQGNSA. CDR3 length: 15 residues. The trim removed 1 base at V and 4 bases at J, leaving 3 bases unmatched. What was sequenced was peripheral blood. This sequence originates from a woman between 40 and 50 years old with COVID-19, enrolled during active disease. V is TRBV7-2 and J is TRBJ2-3, with 9 bases identical to TRBD2. The CDR3, as DNA: TGTGCCAGCAGCTTAGTAGCGGGGGTAGCAGATACGCAGTATTTT. Translating it yields CASSLVAGVADTQYF.